This T cell receptor (beta chain) was documented in a study of CD8+CD57+ T cells in acquired aplastic anemia. This clonotype has ten or more counts. Genomic DNA acted as the template from which TCR beta VDJ combination and CDR3 sequence profiling were carried out. A single record per CDR3 protein comes from TCRdb applying MiXCR to the reads. The table lists about 180,000 distinct CDR3 sequences, about half of them singletons. Germline CDR1 is SGHTA and CDR2 is FQGNSA. The CDR3 contains 17 residues. The trim removed 0 bases at V and 2 bases at J, leaving 9 bases unmatched. The TCR sequence derives from a human donor in good health. This chain connects TRBV7-2 to TRBJ2-7; 8 bases line up with TRBD2. The source material was sorted CD4+, CD8+, or CD8+CD57+ T cells (not recorded which) from PBMCs. CDR3 in amino acids: CASSLARAGSGAYEQYF. The CDR3 DNA sequence: TGTGCCAGCAGCTTAGCGCGGGCGGGTAGCGGGGCCTACGAGCAGTACTTC.